The present entry profiles one T cell receptor beta chain with its context. Since a much larger clone is just one base distant, this may be a read error. The data were obtained in a study of shared clonotypes between healthy human individuals. Unsorted PBMC DNA went through sequencing on ten immunoSEQ deep assay plates. The protocol was immunoSEQ multiplex PCR, while the TCRdb copy is restricted to in-frame clones and leaves out a portion. The sample consists of hundreds of thousands of clones, about 85% of them appearing once. This sequence originates from a woman in her forties in good health. Some clones in this sample may be carry-over from other donors' samples. The specimen was PBMCs.

CDR3 in DNA: TGTGCCAGCAGGCGGACTAGCGGGAACACCGGGGAGCTGTTTTTT. This codes for CASRRTSGNTGELFF. V is TRBV7-6 and J is TRBJ2-2; TRBD2 aligns across 10 bases. V trimming: 6 bases; J trimming: 1 base; junction bases outside the gene matches: 2. This CDR3 region has 15 residues. Germline V lookup: CDR1 SGHVS, CDR2 FNYEAQ.